This entry concerns a single T cell receptor beta chain. As yet, its antigen is unknown. In germline, CDR1 is MDHEN, CDR2 SYDVKM. This CDR3 is 11 amino acids long. The ends were cut back, 3 bases at V and 6 bases at J, with 5 bases in the middle. The repertoire was sequenced with immunoSEQ multiplex PCR; TCRdb's copy has only in-frame clones and lacks some. Here the sample spans roughly 100,000 clones, around 96% being singletons. The data derive from a study of cytomegalovirus exposure and HLA in healthy donors. Study results and caveats: There were some public TCRs occurring in many donors, but most TCR sequences were rare. Researchers reported that a few CMV-associated chains were confirmed in vitro as CMV antigen-specific.

While the first cohort had fewer than 850 subjects, the donors belonged to the separate validation cohort of about 120 subjects. The sequencing input was PBMCs. This receptor was obtained from a woman under 30 in good health and CMV-seronegative. The chain combines TRBV28 with TRBJ1-2; no firm D call. The CDR3, as DNA: TGTGCCAGCAGTTTTCGGGATGGCTACACCTTC. The encoded protein is CASSFRDGYTF.